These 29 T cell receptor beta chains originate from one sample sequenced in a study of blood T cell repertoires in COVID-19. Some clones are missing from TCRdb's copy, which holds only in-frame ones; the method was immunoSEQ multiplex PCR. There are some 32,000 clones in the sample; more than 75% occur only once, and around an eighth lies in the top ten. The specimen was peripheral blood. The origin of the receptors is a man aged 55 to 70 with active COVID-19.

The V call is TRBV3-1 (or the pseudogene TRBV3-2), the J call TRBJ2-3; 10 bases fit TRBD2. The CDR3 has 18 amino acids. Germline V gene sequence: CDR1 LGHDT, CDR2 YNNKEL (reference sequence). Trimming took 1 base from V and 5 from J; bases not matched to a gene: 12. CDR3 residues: CASSQGFSSGGLIDTQYF. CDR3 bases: TGTGCCAGCAGCCAAGGGTTTAGTAGCGGGGGGCTAATAGATACGCAGTATTTT.

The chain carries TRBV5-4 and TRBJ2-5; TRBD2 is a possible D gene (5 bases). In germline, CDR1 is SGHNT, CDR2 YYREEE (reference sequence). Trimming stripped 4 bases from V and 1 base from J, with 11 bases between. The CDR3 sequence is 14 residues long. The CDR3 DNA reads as TGTGCCAGCAGCATTAGCGTGGGCCAAGAGACCCAGTACTTC. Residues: CASSISVGQETQYF.

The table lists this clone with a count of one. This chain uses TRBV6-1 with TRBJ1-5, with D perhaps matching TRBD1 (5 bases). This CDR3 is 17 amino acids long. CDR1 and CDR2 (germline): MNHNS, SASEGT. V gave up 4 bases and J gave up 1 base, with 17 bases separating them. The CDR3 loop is CASSAYAWAGSNQPQHF. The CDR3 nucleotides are TGTGCCAGCAGTGCCTACGCCTGGGCAGGGAGCAATCAGCCCCAGCATTTT.

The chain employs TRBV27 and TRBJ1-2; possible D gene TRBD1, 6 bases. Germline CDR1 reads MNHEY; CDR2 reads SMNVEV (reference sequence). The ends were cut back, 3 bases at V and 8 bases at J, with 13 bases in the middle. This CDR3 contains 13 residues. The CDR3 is CASSFAGEGGYTF. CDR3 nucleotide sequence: TGTGCCAGCAGTTTTGCAGGGGAGGGCGGCTACACCTTC.

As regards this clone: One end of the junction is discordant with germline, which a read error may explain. As DNA, the CDR3 is TGTGCCAGCGGTTTGGGGGGGGGCAATGAGCAGTTCTTC. As protein: CASGLGGGNEQFF. The chain joins TRBV12-3 or TRBV12-4 to TRBJ2-1, with 7 bases fitting TRBD2. There are 13 residues in the CDR3.

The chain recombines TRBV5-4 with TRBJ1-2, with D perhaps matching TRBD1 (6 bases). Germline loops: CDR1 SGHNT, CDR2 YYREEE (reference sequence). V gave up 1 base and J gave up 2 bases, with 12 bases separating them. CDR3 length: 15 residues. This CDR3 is CASSLYGTRNYGYTF. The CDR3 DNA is TGTGCCAGCAGCTTGTATGGGACACGCAACTATGGCTACACCTTC.

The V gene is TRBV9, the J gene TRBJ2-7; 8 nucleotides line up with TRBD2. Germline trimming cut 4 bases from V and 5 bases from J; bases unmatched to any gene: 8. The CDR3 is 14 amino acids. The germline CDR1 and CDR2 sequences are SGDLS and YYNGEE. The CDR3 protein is CASSMSPGGNEQYF. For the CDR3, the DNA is TGTGCCAGCAGCATGTCGCCGGGGGGGAACGAGCAGTACTTC. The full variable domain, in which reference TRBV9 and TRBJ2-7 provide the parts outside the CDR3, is DSGVTQTPKHLITATGQRVTLRCSPRSGDLSVYWYQQSLDQGLQFLIQYYNGEERAKGNILERFSAQQFPDLHSELNLSSLELGDSALYFCASSMSPGGNEQYFGPGTRLTVT.

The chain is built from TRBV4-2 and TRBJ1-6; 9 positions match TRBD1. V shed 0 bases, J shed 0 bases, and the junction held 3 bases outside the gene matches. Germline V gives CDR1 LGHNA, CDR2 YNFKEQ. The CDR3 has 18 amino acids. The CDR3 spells CASSQDLQGASYNSPLHF. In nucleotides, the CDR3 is TGTGCCAGCAGCCAAGACTTACAGGGGGCCTCCTATAATTCACCCCTCCACTTT.

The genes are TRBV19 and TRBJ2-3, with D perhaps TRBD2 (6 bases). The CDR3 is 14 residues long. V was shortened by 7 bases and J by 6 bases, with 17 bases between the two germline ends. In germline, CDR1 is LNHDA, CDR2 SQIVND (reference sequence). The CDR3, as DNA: TGTGCCAGTAAAATATCAGGGACTTCTGATACGCAGTATTTT. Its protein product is CASKISGTSDTQYF.

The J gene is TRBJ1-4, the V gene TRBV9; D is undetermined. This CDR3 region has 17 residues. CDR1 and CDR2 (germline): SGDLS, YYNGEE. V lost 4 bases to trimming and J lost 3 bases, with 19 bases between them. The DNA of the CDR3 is TGTGCCAGCAGCCCCGGAGACCCGGGAGCAGCTAATGAAAAACTGTTTTTT. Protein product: CASSPGDPGAANEKLFF.

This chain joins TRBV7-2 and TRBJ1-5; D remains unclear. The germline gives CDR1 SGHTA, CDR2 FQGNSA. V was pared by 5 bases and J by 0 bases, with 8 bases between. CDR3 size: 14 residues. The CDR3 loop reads CASSPYYSNQPQHF. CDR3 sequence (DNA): TGTGCCAGCAGCCCTTATTATAGCAATCAGCCCCAGCATTTT.

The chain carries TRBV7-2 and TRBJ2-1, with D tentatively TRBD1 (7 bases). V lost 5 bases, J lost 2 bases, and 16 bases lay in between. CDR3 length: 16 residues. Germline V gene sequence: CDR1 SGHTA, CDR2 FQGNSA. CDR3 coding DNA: TGTGCCAGCAGCACAGGAGGGGGCATGGCCTACAATGAGCAGTTCTTC. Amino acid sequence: CASSTGGGMAYNEQFF.

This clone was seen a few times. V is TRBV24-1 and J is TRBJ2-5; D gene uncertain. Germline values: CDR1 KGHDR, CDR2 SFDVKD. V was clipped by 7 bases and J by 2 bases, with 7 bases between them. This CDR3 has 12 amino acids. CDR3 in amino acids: CATSLGQETQYF. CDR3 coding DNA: TGTGCCACCAGCCTCGGTCAAGAGACCCAGTACTTC.

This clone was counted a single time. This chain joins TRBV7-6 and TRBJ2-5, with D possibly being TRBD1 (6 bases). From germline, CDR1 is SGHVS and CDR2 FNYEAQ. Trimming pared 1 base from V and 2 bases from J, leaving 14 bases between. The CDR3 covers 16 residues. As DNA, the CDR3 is TGTGCCAGCAGCTTAGTAGCAGGGGCCCCACAAGAGACCCAGTACTTC. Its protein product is CASSLVAGAPQETQYF.

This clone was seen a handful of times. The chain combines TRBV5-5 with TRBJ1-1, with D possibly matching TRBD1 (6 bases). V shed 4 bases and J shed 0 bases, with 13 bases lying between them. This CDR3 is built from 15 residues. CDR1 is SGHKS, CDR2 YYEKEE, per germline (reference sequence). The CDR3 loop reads CASSPRDNMNTEAFF. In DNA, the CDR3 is TGTGCCAGCAGCCCACGGGACAACATGAACACTGAAGCTTTCTTT.

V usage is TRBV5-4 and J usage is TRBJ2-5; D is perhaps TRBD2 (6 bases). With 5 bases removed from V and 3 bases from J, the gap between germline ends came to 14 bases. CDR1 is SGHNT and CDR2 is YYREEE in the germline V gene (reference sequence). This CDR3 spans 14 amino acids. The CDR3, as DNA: TGTGCCAGCAGGGGGGACTCCTGGGAAGAGACCCAGTACTTC. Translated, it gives CASRGDSWEETQYF.

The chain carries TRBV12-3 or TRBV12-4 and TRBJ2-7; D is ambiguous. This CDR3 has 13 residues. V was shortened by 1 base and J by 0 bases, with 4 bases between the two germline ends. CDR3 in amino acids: CASSLDSSYEQYF. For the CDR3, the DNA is TGTGCCAGCAGTTTAGACAGCTCCTACGAGCAGTACTTC.

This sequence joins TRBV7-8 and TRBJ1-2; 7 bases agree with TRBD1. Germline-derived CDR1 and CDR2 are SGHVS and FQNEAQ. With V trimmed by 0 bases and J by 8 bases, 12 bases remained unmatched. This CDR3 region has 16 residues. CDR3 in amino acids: CASSLAPASGGGGYTF. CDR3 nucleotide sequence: TGTGCCAGCAGCTTAGCGCCAGCTTCAGGGGGTGGCGGCTACACCTTC.

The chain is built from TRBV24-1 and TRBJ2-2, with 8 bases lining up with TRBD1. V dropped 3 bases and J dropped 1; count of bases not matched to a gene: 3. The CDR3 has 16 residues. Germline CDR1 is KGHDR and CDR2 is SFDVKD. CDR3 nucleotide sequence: TGTGCCACCAGTGATCCCGGGACAGGGAACACCGGGGAGCTGTTTTTT. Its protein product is CATSDPGTGNTGELFF.

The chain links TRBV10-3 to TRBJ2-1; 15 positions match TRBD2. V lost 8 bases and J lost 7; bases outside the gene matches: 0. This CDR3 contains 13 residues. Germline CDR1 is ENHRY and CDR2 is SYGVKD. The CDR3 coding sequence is TGTGCCATCGGGACTAGCGGGGGGAATGAGCAGTTCTTC. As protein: CAIGTSGGNEQFF.

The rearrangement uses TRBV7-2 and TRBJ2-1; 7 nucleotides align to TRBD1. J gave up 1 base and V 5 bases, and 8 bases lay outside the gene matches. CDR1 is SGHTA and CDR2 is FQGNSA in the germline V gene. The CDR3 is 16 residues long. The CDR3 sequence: CASSSQGQMSYNEQFF. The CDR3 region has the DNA TGTGCCAGCAGCAGCCAGGGACAGATGTCCTACAATGAGCAGTTCTTC.

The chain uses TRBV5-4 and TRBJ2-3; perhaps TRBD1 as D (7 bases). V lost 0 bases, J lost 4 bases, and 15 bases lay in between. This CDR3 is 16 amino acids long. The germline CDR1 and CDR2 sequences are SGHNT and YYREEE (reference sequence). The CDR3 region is CASSLEGGRGADTQYF. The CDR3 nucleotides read TGTGCCAGCAGCTTGGAGGGTGGCAGGGGGGCAGATACGCAGTATTTT. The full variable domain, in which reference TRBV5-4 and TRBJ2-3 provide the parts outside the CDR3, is ETGVTQSPTHLIKTRGQQVTLRCSSQSGHNTVSWYQQALGQGPQFIFQYYREEENGRGNFPPRFSGLQFPNYSSELNVNALELDDSALYLCASSLEGGRGADTQYFGPGTRLTVL.

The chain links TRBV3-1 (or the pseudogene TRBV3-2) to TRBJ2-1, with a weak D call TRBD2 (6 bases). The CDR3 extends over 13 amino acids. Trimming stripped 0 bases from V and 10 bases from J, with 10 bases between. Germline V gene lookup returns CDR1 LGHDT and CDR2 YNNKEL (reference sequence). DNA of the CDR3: TGTGCCAGCAGCCAAGATGCAGCGGGCGAGCAGTTCTTC. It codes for CASSQDAAGEQFF.

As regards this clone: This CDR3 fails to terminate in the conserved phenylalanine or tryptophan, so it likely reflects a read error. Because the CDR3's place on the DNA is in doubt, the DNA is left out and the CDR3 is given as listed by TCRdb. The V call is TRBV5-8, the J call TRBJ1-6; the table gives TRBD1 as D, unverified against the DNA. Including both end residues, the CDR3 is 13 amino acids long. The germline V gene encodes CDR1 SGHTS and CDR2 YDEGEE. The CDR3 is CASSFAYGAGAFA.

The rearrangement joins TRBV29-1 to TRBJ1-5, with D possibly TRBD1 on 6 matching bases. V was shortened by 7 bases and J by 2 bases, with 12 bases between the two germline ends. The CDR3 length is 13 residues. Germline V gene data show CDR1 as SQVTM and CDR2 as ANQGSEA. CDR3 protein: CSGGGGGNQPQHF. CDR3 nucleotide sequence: TGCAGCGGGGGGGGCGGGGGCAATCAGCCCCAGCATTTT. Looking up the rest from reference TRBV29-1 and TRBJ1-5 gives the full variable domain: SAVISQKPSRDICQRGTSLTIQCQVDSQVTMMFWYRQQPGQSLTLIATANQGSEATYESGFVIDKFPISRPNLTFSTLTVSNMSPEDSSIYLCSGGGGGNQPQHFGDGTRLSIL.

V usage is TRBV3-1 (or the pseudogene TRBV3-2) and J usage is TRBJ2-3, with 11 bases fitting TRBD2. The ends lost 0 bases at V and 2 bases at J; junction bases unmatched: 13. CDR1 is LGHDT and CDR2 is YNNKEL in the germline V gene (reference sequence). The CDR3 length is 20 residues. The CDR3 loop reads CASSQDAGFSGGASTDTQYF. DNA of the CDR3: TGTGCCAGCAGCCAAGATGCCGGGTTTAGCGGGGGGGCCTCCACAGATACGCAGTATTTT.

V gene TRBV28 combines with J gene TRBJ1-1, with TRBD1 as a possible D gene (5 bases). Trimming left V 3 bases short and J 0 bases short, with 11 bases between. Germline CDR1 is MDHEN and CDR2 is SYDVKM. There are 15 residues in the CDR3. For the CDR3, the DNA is TGTGCCAGCAGTTTTGGGGACTTCATGAACACTGAAGCTTTCTTT. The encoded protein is CASSFGDFMNTEAFF. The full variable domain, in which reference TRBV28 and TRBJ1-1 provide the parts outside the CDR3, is DVKVTQSSRYLVKRTGEKVFLECVQDMDHENMFWYRQDPGLGLRLIYFSYDVKMKEKGDIPEGYSVSREKKERFSLILESASTNQTSMYLCASSFGDFMNTEAFFGQGTRLTVV.

CDR3 bases: TGTGCCAGTACCGATCGGACTAGCGGGAGGACGAGCGAGCAGTACTTC. Protein: CASTDRTSGRTSEQYF. The rearrangement joins TRBV19 to TRBJ2-7; 14 bases line up with TRBD2. The ends lost 7 bases at V and 6 bases at J; junction bases unmatched: 11. The CDR3 contains 16 residues. Germline assignment: CDR1 LNHDA and CDR2 SQIVND (reference sequence).

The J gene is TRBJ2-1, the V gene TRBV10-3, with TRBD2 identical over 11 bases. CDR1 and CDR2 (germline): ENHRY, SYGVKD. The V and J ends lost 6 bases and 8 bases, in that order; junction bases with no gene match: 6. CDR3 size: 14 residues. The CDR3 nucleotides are TGTGCCATCAGAATTAGCGGGAGGGCCGATGAGCAGTTCTTC. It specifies CAIRISGRADEQFF.